What follows is one TCR beta chain and its context. This clone's antigen is unknown. It has no much larger one-base neighbor in the sample; base qualities were not kept. The time point tag for this specimen amounts to: about 28 days (+/-7) after the second vaccine dose. AZD1222 recipients given second doses at about 4 weeks or at about 12 weeks were pooled, since spike-specific TCR depth and breadth were not found to differ between the two schedules. Samples from vaccinated people were obtained from the UK trials COV001 and COV002, which included a single-blind randomized controlled phase 2/3 trial of AZD1222 (ChAdOx1 nCoV-19) in healthy adults. For TCRbeta chain sequencing, PBMC samples from trial participants were taken at day 0 and at day 28 after the second dose. The CDR3, cysteine through phenylalanine, is 14 amino acids long. The retained sequence is limited to the CDR3, 42 bases, with the frame set at the first base. The germline V gene (reference sequence) specifies GTSNPN as CDR1 and SVGIG as CDR2. Trimming takes 4 bases from V and 0 bases from J, and the germline ends sit 12 bases apart.

These data belong to a study of T cell responses to AZD1222 COVID-19 vaccine (dated by TCRdb to about 2021). A note on the overall study: A total of more than 230 trial participants underwent TCR sequencing, of whom around 200 received two doses of AZD1222 and about 26 received two doses of the MenACWY control vaccine. Trial participants were enrolled into age subgroups of 18-55, 56-69 and 70-plus years, which contained about 150, 28 and 57 TCR-sequenced participants, respectively. General conclusions and limits of the study: Only six or seven AZD1222 recipients were SARS-CoV-2 seropositive at baseline, limiting conclusions about previously exposed vaccinees. A significant rise in spike-specific TCR breadth and depth was observed after two AZD1222 doses relative to day 0 and relative to MenACWY recipients. The whole spike protein was spanned by vaccine-associated CD4 TCRs, and dominant responses were seen in regions 160-218 and 743-854. Participants were mostly white British and included more females than males, and it was suggested by the authors that clonal diversity may have been underestimated. No day 14 peak-response samples were available, so repertoires were characterized only after the peak T cell response. The 56-69-year group was small, and its depth increase did not reach significance, likely because of low power. Nearly half of unique spike-specific TCRs reportedly recognized epitopes outside regions mutated in the B.1.351 and B.1.1.7 variants.

The CDR3 regions of human TCRbeta chains were analyzed by immunosequencing. As for the authors' bioinformatics: TCRs in the repertoires were matched against a reference library of SARS-CoV-2-specific TCRs that had been generated with the MIRA antigen-specificity platform. Breadth meant the fraction of unique TCRs that were SARS-CoV-2-associated, whereas depth meant the fraction of total T cells that were SARS-CoV-2-associated. Using the MIRA data, each spike-specific TCR was assigned both to the spike region to which the TCR was reactive and to a CD4 or CD8 class. Log10-transformed breadth and depth values were compared by one-way ANOVA with Sidak's multiple comparisons tests. Here the immuneACCESS table is served through TCRdb, limited to in-frame sequences with V and J called. Missing clones are a known gap in these copies; in checked studies unresolved V genes cover under half, and the rest lacks a known reason. D and trimming were read from the DNA, whereas the V and J calls and clone size are those reported in that table. The sample has 100,000 to 150,000 clones on record, around 90% of them singletons. The leading ten clones occupy around 1.1% of the sample.

The V gene is TRBV30 and the J gene is TRBJ1-1; TRBD1 might be the D gene, on 5 matching bases. The sample here was peripheral blood, taken 28 days after the second AZD1222 dose. This sequence was found in an adult who received the AZD1222 COVID-19 vaccine. At the DNA level, the sequence is TGTGCCTGGACTCGAGACAGAATGAACACTGAAGCTTTCTTT. The translation is CAWTRDRMNTEAFF.